The next 5 T cell receptor beta chains were all read from a single sample in a study of monozygotic twins with cystic fibrosis. Sequenced by immunoSEQ multiplex PCR; TCRdb stores in-frame clones only, minus some. The sample yields about 30,000 clones, approximately 80% seen once. Material for sequencing was blood. The origin of the receptors is a girl aged 2-15 years with cystic fibrosis.

This chain joins TRBV7-9 and TRBJ1-1; D not resolved. The CDR3 covers 15 residues. The ends were cut back, 5 bases at V and 0 bases at J, with 13 bases in the middle. Germline lookup yields CDR1 SEHNR and CDR2 FQNEAQ (reference sequence). CDR3 DNA: TGTGCCAGCAGCCCCATAGTCTACATGAACACTGAAGCTTTCTTT. It codes for CASSPIVYMNTEAFF.

The CDR3 bases are TGTGCCAACGGACAGGATTTCTATCAGCCCCAGCATTTT. Amino acid sequence: CANGQDFYQPQHF. V is TRBV6-1 and J is TRBJ1-5; 7 bases line up with TRBD1. V was clipped by 10 bases and J by 5 bases; unmatched bases: 8. The CDR3 has 13 residues. Germline values: CDR1 MNHNS, CDR2 SASEGT.

CDR3 nucleotides: TGTGCCAGCAGCGTTGATGAGCAGTTCTTC. Translation: CASSVDEQFF. The chain carries TRBV9 and TRBJ2-1; D unresolved. Trimming stripped 2 bases from V and 8 bases from J, with 2 bases between. The V gene's germline CDR1 is SGDLS and CDR2 YYNGEE. The CDR3 is 10 residues long.

The table lists this clone with a count of one. The rearrangement joins TRBV7-2 to TRBJ1-1; unclear D gene. V was clipped by 5 bases and J by 4 bases, with 5 bases between them. This CDR3 is built from 11 residues. Per germline, CDR1 SGHTA and CDR2 FQGNSA. CDR3 bases: TGTGCCAGCAGCCCTGTCACTGAAGCTTTCTTT. This sequence encodes CASSPVTEAFF.

The chain employs TRBV12-5 and TRBJ2-1; D is undetermined. The germline V and J ends were trimmed by 6 bases and 0 bases, with 12 bases remaining between them. The germline gives CDR1 LGHNT, CDR2 FRNRAP. The CDR3 runs 15 residues. The DNA of the CDR3 is TGTGCTAGTGGAGGCACGAATAGCTCCTACAATGAGCAGTTCTTC. It yields the protein CASGGTNSSYNEQFF.